This record concerns one TCR beta chain sequence. This record belongs to a study of blood T cell repertoires in COVID-19. The cohort comprised adults aged about 18 to 100 years residing in about two dozen US areas. Exposed participants came across a COVID-19 case within 2 weeks before study entry. The V segment lost 5 bases and the J segment 7 bases; nucleotides outside the gene matches: 13. This CDR3 is built from 16 residues. Germline assignment: CDR1 MDHEN and CDR2 SYDVKM. The method was immunoSEQ multiplex PCR; TCRdb's version includes in-frame clones alone and lacks a portion of them. The sample lists about 220,000 clones; 90% were seen once.

The sequenced sample was PBMCs or T cells enriched from blood (not recorded which). The chain has TRBV28 and TRBJ1-5; 8 bases are shared with TRBD1. The sequence derives from a man aged 30-40 years who had been exposed to COVID-19. The CDR3 coding sequence is TGTGCCAGCAGTGCCCTTTTCAGGGGGCAAGGCCAGCCCCAGCATTTT. Translated, it gives CASSALFRGQGQPQHF. Drawing the rest from reference TRBV28 and TRBJ1-5, the complete variable domain is DVKVTQSSRYLVKRTGEKVFLECVQDMDHENMFWYRQDPGLGLRLIYFSYDVKMKEKGDIPEGYSVSREKKERFSLILESASTNQTSMYLCASSALFRGQGQPQHFGDGTRLSIL.